This T cell receptor (beta chain) was found in a study of human thymus T cells. Points on this clone: Its antigen is not identified.

Generated by immunoSEQ multiplex PCR, the TCRdb table keeps only in-frame clones and is missing some. This table has roughly 120,000 clones, around 94% appearing once. The germline V gene encodes CDR1 MGHDK and CDR2 SYGVNS. V dropped 6 bases and J dropped 2; count of bases not matched to a gene: 3. The CDR3 totals 13 residues. Thymus tissue for the work was resected from patients undergoing corrective heart surgery. Regarding the study as a whole: Within thymic and blood repertoires, V and J gene usage appeared to be biased. Related research examined unrelated individuals and reported that their thymic repertoires overlapped highly.

The specimen sequenced was thymus tissue. The J gene is TRBJ1-2, the V gene TRBV25-1, with 7 nucleotides matching TRBD1. This TCR was recovered from a boy in the first two years of life with a congenital heart defect but otherwise immunologically healthy. CDR3 sequence reads: CASRGQANYGYTF. In DNA form, the CDR3 reads TGTGCCAGCAGAGGACAGGCCAACTATGGCTACACCTTC.